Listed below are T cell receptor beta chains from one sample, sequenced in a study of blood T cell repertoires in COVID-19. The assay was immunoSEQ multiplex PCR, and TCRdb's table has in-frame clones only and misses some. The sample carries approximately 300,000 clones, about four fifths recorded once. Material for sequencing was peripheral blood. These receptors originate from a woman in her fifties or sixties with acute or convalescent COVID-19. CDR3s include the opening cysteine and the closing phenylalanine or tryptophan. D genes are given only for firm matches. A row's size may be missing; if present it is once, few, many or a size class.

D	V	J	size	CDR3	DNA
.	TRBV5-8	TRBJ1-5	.	CASSSRTGFQPQHF	TGTGCCAGCAGCTCGAGAACAGGTTTCCAGCCCCAGCATTTT
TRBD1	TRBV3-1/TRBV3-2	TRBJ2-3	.	CASSQGGTGPTDTQYF	TGTGCCAGCAGCCAAGGGGGGACAGGCCCCACAGATACGCAGTATTTT
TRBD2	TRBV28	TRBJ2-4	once	CASTRKGGTLAKNIQYF	TGTGCCAGCACCCGGAAGGGAGGGACCCTAGCCAAAAACATTCAGTACTTC
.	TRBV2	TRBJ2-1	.	CASTSRTNVGEQFF	TGTGCCAGCACCTCCAGGACTAACGTCGGTGAGCAGTTCTTC
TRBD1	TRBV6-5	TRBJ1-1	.	CASTRQGRAEAFF	TGTGCCAGCACCAGACAGGGACGGGCTGAAGCTTTCTTT
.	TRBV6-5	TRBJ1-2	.	CASSTRSSNYGYTF	TGTGCCAGCAGTACAAGGAGCTCTAACTATGGCTACACCTTC
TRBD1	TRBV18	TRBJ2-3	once	CASSPTGANTQYF	TGTGCCAGCTCACCGACAGGGGCAAATACGCAGTATTTT
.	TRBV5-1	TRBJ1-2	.	CASKLGTDRTGYTF	TGCGCCAGCAAGCTGGGAACCGACAGAACTGGCTACACCTTC
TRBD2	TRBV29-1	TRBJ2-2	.	CSVKRGGFTGELFF	TGCAGCGTTAAGCGGGGGGGCTTCACCGGGGAGCTGTTTTTT
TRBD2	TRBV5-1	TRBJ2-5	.	CASSQLAGLGAETQYF	TGCGCCAGCAGTCAACTAGCGGGGCTGGGGGCAGAGACCCAGTACTTC
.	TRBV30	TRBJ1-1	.	CAWADSPVWEAFF	TGTGCCTGGGCGGACTCCCCGGTTTGGGAAGCTTTCTTT
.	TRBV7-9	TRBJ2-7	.	CASSFGLAYEQYF	TGTGCCAGCAGCTTTGGACTCGCCTACGAGCAGTACTTC
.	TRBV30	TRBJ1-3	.	CAWSVAENTIYF	TGTGCCTGGAGTGTAGCCGAAAACACCATATATTTT
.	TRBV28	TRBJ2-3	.	CASSLQSDTQYF	TGTGCCAGCAGTCTCCAGTCAGATACGCAGTATTTT